A selection of T cell receptor beta chains follows, all from one sample in a study of blood T cell repertoires in COVID-19. Assay: immunoSEQ multiplex PCR; the TCRdb copy retains only in-frame clones and omits some. The sample shows 150,000 or so clones, roughly four fifths of them seen only once. The specimen sequenced was peripheral blood. These receptor sequences come from a man at least 80 years old with acute or convalescent COVID-19. The CDR3 runs from the conserved cysteine through the conserved F or W. D genes are given only for firm matches. A row's size may be missing; if present it is once, few, many or a size class.

clone_size j_call v_call d_call cdr3_nt cdr3_aa
few TRBJ1-3 TRBV28 TRBD1 TGTGCCAGCAGTTTGCTATCGCTATTGGACAGGGGGCCTGGAAACACCATATATTTT CASSLLSLLDRGPGNTIYF
- TRBJ1-5 TRBV25-1 - TGTGCCAGCAGTGAATATATCGGGGCAGGGGATGGGCCCCAGCATTTT CASSEYIGAGDGPQHF
- TRBJ2-7 TRBV18 - TGTGCCAGCTCACCACGGGCAGGGGTAAGCCCCTACGAGCAGTACTTC CASSPRAGVSPYEQYF
- TRBJ1-1 TRBV7-2 - TGTGCCAGCAGCTCACAGGGCAACACTGAAGCTTTCTTT CASSSQGNTEAFF
once TRBJ1-1 TRBV6-5 - TGTGCCAGCAGTTCCGTGAGTGCGGACACTGAAGCTTTCTTT CASSSVSADTEAFF
- TRBJ1-1 TRBV3-1/TRBV3-2 - TGTGCCAGCAGCCAAATTCAGGGTACCACTGAAGCTTTCTTT CASSQIQGTTEAFF
few TRBJ2-3 TRBV11-3 TRBD1 TGTGCCAGCAGCCCAGGGGGCTCTTCCACAGATACGCAGTATTTT CASSPGGSSTDTQYF
few TRBJ2-2 TRBV11-3 - TGTGCCAGCAGCTTAGATTCTGGCTCCGCTTTGGCCGGGGAGCTGTTTTTT CASSLDSGSALAGELFF
- TRBJ1-1 TRBV11-3 - TGTGCCAGCAGCTTATCGGACAGATTGAACACTGAAGCTTTCTTT CASSLSDRLNTEAFF
- TRBJ1-2 TRBV6-5 - TGTGCCAGCAGTTATTTGGGGAGAGGCTACACCTTC CASSYLGRGYTF
- TRBJ2-1 TRBV18 - TGTGCCAGCTCACCCACACAGGGAGGGATATACAATGAGCAGTTCTTC CASSPTQGGIYNEQFF
once TRBJ1-1 TRBV5-1 - TGCGCCAGCAGCTTGGTTGGGGAGGGCACTGAAGCTTTCTTT CASSLVGEGTEAFF
- TRBJ1-1 TRBV7-3 - TGTGCCAGCAGCTTATTGGGCCGGAACACTGAAGCTTTCTTT CASSLLGRNTEAFF
few TRBJ1-2 TRBV7-9 - TGTGCCAGCAGCTTAGGGTCGACAGTAGGCTACACCTTC CASSLGSTVGYTF
- TRBJ1-2 TRBV4-3 - TGCGCCAGCAGCCAAGATCGGAGGGGACATGGCTACACCTTC CASSQDRRGHGYTF
- TRBJ2-2 TRBV10-1 - TGCGCCAGCAGTGAACAGTTGAACACCGGGGAGCTGTTTTTT CASSEQLNTGELFF
few TRBJ1-1 TRBV29-1 - TGCAGCGTCAGAAACCATTTGAACACTGAAGCTTTCTTT CSVRNHLNTEAFF
- TRBJ1-2 TRBV5-1 TRBD1 TGCGCCAGCAGCTGGGAGACAGGGGGCTATGGCTACACCTTC CASSWETGGYGYTF
- TRBJ1-1 TRBV28 - TGTGCCAACCCGGGTCTGGGACAAGGCCCAAACACTGAAGCTTTCTTT CANPGLGQGPNTEAFF
- TRBJ2-3 TRBV7-6 - TGTGCCAGCAGCTTAGGCGGGGGCCGCACAGATACGCAGTATTTT CASSLGGGRTDTQYF
- TRBJ1-5 TRBV19 TRBD1 TGTGCCAGTAGTATGGGACAGTTCGGTCAGCCCCAGCATTTT CASSMGQFGQPQHF
- TRBJ2-6 TRBV7-9 - TGTGCCAGCAGCTTAGCGGGAGCTGGGGCCAACGTCCTGACTTTC CASSLAGAGANVLTF
- TRBJ1-2 TRBV6-4 TRBD1 TGTGCCAGCAGTCGGGACAGTGTGGAATCTGGCTACACCTTC CASSRDSVESGYTF
few TRBJ1-1 TRBV6-5 TRBD1 TGTGCCAGCAGCCAGGACAGGGTCACTGAAGCTTTCTTT CASSQDRVTEAFF
- TRBJ2-7 TRBV5-1 - TGCGCCAGCAGCTTGGGAGGGGGGACAGAGCCCTACGAGCAGTACTTC CASSLGGGTEPYEQYF
- TRBJ1-2 TRBV7-9 - TGTGCCAGCAGTCCCCGCCGGGGAGAAACCAACTATGGCTACACCTTC CASSPRRGETNYGYTF
- TRBJ1-5 TRBV3-1/TRBV3-2 - TGTGCCAGCAGCCAAGATCCGGGATATAGCAATCAGCCCCAGCATTTT CASSQDPGYSNQPQHF
many TRBJ2-3 TRBV29-1 - TGCAGCGTTGAGGGGGGTTCCGCTGATACGCAGTATTTT CSVEGGSADTQYF
- TRBJ1-1 TRBV15 - TGTGCCACCAGCAGAGAAGGTAACAGGATTACGAACGCAGCTTTCTTT CATSREGNRITNAAFF
- TRBJ2-2 TRBV27 TRBD2 TGTGCCAGCAGTTTATCTGCTAGCGGTGCGAACACCGGGGAGCTGTTTTTT CASSLSASGANTGELFF
- TRBJ2-7 TRBV11-3 - TGTGCCAGCAGCTTAGACAGTTCCTACGAGCAGTACTTC CASSLDSSYEQYF
- TRBJ2-2 TRBV5-4 - TGTGCCAGCAGCTTGCGGAGGGATAACACCGGGGAGCTGTTTTTT CASSLRRDNTGELFF
- TRBJ2-5 TRBV27 TRBD2 TGTGCCAGCGCAGGGACTAGCGGGGGGGCACGAGAGACCCAGTACTTC CASAGTSGGARETQYF
- TRBJ2-5 TRBV7-7 - TGTGCCAGCAGCTTAGGGGGACACGACCAAGAGACCCAGTACTTC CASSLGGHDQETQYF
- TRBJ1-3 TRBV5-1 TRBD1 TGCGCCAGCACCCTGACAGGGGTTCCCTCTGGAAACACCATATATTTT CASTLTGVPSGNTIYF
once TRBJ1-6 TRBV27 - TGTGCCAGCAGTCTCCCGGCGGCACCCCTCCACTTT CASSLPAAPLHF
- TRBJ1-1 TRBV4-1 - TGCGCCAGCAGCCCGGGACAAATAACTTTCTTT CASSPGQITFF
- TRBJ1-3 TRBV7-2 - TGTGCCAGCAGTCGGGCGGGCGGAAACACCATATATTTT CASSRAGGNTIYF
- TRBJ2-3 TRBV11-2 - TGTGCCAGCAGCTTAAGGGGAACGAGCACAGATACGCAGTATTTT CASSLRGTSTDTQYF
- TRBJ1-1 TRBV7-2 - TGTGCCAGCAGGGAAAGGACTATAGTGGGCACTGAAGCTTTCTTT CASRERTIVGTEAFF
- TRBJ1-2 TRBV15 - TGTGCCACCCGAGGTGCGTCCTATGGCTACACCTTC CATRGASYGYTF
- TRBJ2-5 TRBV5-1 - TGCGCCAGCAGCTTGTTATACCAAGAGACCCAGTACTTC CASSLLYQETQYF